What follows describes a single TCR beta chain. Antigen specificity is unknown. Sequence at one end of the junction differs from germline and may be a read error. This sample was included in a study of radiation and T cells in renal cell carcinoma. Study in general: Nephrectomy followed 15 Gy stereotactic body radiation by 4 weeks.

Time point indicated: baseline pretreatment blood. As for treatment: 15 Gy SBRT to primary tumor, nephrectomy 4 weeks later. Blood was sampled at baseline, 2 weeks and 4 weeks after SBRT. The CDR3 has 15 residues. Germline V gene lookup returns CDR1 SSHAT and CDR2 FNYEAQ (reference sequence). Study conclusions and caveats: Top tumor clonotypes rose in blood 2 weeks post-radiation, then contracted.

Some clones are missing from TCRdb's copy, which holds only in-frame ones; the method was immunoSEQ multiplex PCR. The sample holds 150,000 or so clones, 88% seen once. This sequence originates from a woman between 65 and 79 years old with renal cell carcinoma. The rearrangement links TRBV7-7 to TRBJ2-5; tentatively, D is TRBD2 (6 bases). The starting material was blood, obtained from a patient whose treatment included radiotherapy and nephrectomy. CDR3 DNA sequence: TGTGCTAGCAGCTTAGCCCTAGCGTCCCCGTCGGCCCAGTACTTC. As protein: CASSLALASPSAQYF. The full variable domain, rest sourced from reference TRBV7-7 and TRBJ2-5, is GAGVSQSPRYKVTKRGQDVTLRCDPISSHATLYWYQQALGQGPEFLTYFNYEAQPDKSGLPSDRFSAERPEGSISTLTIQRTEQRDSAMYRCASSLALASPSAQYFGPGTRLLVL.